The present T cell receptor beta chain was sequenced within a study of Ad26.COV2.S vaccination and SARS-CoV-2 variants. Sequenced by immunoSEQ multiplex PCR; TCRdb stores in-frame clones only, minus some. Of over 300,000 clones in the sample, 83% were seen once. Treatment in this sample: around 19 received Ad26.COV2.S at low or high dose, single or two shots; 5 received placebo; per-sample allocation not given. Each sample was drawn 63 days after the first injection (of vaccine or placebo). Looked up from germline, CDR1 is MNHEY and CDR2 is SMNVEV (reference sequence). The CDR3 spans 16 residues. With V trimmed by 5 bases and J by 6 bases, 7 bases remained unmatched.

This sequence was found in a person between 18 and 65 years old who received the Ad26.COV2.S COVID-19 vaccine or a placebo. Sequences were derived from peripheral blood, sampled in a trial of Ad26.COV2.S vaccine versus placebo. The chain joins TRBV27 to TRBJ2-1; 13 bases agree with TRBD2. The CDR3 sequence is CASSKTSGGSINEQFF. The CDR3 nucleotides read TGTGCCAGCAGTAAGACTAGCGGGGGGAGTATCAATGAGCAGTTCTTC.